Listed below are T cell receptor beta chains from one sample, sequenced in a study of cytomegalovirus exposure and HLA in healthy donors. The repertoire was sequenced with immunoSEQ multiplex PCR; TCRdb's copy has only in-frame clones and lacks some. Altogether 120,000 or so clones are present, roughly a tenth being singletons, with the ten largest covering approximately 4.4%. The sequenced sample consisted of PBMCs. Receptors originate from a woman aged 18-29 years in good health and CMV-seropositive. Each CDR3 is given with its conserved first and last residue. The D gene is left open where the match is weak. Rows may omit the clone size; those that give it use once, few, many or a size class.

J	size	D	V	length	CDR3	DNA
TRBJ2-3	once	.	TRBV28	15	CASTLIPSEVDTQYF	TGTGCCAGCACCCTCATTCCTAGCGAAGTAGATACGCAGTATTTT
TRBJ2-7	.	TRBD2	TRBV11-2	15	CASSLTLAGGYEQYF	TGTGCCAGCAGCTTAACGTTAGCGGGAGGCTACGAGCAGTACTTC
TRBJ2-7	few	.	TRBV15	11	CAISTAGEQYF	TGTGCCATAAGCACTGCGGGAGAGCAGTACTTC
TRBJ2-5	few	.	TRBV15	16	CATSGWGRVSGETQYF	TGTGCCACCAGCGGATGGGGGCGGGTCTCTGGAGAGACCCAGTACTTC
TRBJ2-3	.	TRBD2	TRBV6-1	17	CASSEWELAGYTDTQYF	TGTGCCAGCAGTGAATGGGAACTAGCGGGTTACACAGATACGCAGTATTTT
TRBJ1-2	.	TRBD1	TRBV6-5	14	CASSGQGKGYGYTF	TGTGCCAGCAGTGGACAGGGGAAAGGATATGGCTACACCTTC
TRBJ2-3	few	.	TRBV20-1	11	CSASYTDTQYF	TGCAGTGCTAGTTACACAGATACGCAGTATTTT
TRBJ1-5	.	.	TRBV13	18	CASSQGTPPSHSNQPQHF	TGTGCCAGCAGCCAAGGGACACCACCTTCCCACAGCAATCAGCCCCAGCATTTT
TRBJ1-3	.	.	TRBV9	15	CASSVESSGVDTIYF	TGTGCCAGCAGCGTAGAGAGCTCAGGGGTGGACACCATATATTTT
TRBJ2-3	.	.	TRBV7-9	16	CASQYASRSSTDTQYF	TGTGCCAGCCAGTACGCCAGTCGTTCTAGCACAGATACGCAGTATTTT
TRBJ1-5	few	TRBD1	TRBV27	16	CASSSRQGSSNQPQHF	TGTGCCAGCAGTTCGAGACAGGGGTCTAGCAATCAGCCCCAGCATTTT
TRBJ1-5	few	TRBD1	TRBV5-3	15	CARSRKQGAYQPQHF	TGTGCCAGAAGCCGAAAGCAGGGGGCCTATCAGCCCCAGCATTTT
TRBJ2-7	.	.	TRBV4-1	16	CASSQDRGEGQYEQYF	TGCGCCAGCAGCCAAGATAGGGGGGAGGGCCAGTACGAGCAGTACTTC
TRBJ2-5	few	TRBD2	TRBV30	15	CAWDRTSAYQETQYF	TGTGCCTGGGATAGGACTAGCGCGTACCAAGAGACCCAGTACTTC
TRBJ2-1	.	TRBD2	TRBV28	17	CASSLGTSGLSYNEQFF	TGTGCCAGCAGTTTAGGGACTAGCGGGCTCTCCTACAATGAGCAGTTCTTC
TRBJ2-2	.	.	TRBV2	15	CASSRDIVTTGELFF	TGTGCCAGCAGTCGGGACATCGTGACCACCGGGGAGCTGTTTTTT
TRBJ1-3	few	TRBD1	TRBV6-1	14	CASSMTGAGNTIYF	TGTGCCAGCAGTATGACAGGGGCTGGAAACACCATATATTTT
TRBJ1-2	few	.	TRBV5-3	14	CARGEAGKNYGYTF	TGTGCCCGGGGGGAAGCCGGGAAAAACTATGGCTACACCTTC
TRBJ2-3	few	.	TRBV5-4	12	CASSLRTDTQYF	TGTGCCAGCAGCTTGCGGACAGATACGCAGTATTTT
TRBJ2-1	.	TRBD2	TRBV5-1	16	CASSLELAGLGNEQFF	TGCGCCAGCAGCTTAGAACTAGCGGGACTCGGCAATGAGCAGTTCTTC
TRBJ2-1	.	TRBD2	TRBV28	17	CASSPSPSGLSYNEQFF	TGTGCCAGCAGCCCAAGCCCTAGCGGGCTCTCCTACAATGAGCAGTTCTTC
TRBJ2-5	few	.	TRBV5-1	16	CASSLGFNWYQETQYF	TGCGCCAGCAGCTTGGGTTTCAACTGGTACCAAGAGACCCAGTACTTC
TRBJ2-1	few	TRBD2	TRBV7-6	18	CASSLWAGGTGGNNEQFF	TGTGCCAGCAGCCTATGGGCGGGGGGGACGGGAGGAAACAATGAGCAGTTCTTC
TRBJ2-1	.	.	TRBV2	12	CASMGEEVEQFF	TGTGCCAGCATGGGGGAGGAGGTTGAGCAGTTCTTC
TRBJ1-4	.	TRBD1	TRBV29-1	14	CSVGLGGAFEKLFF	TGCAGCGTTGGTCTAGGGGGCGCGTTTGAAAAACTGTTTTTT
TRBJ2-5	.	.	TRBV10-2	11	CASGPGETQYF	TGCGCCAGCGGTCCCGGGGAGACCCAGTACTTC
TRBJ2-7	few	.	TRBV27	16	CASAGPMGLSIYEQYF	TGTGCCAGCGCGGGGCCGATGGGACTCTCTATCTACGAGCAGTACTTC
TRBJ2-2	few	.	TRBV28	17	CASSLSLPSGNTGELFF	TGTGCCAGCAGTTTATCTCTTCCTTCAGGGAACACCGGGGAGCTGTTTTTT
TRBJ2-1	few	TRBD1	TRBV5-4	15	CASSLGTGNYNEQFF	TGTGCCAGCAGCTTGGGGACAGGAAACTACAATGAGCAGTTCTTC